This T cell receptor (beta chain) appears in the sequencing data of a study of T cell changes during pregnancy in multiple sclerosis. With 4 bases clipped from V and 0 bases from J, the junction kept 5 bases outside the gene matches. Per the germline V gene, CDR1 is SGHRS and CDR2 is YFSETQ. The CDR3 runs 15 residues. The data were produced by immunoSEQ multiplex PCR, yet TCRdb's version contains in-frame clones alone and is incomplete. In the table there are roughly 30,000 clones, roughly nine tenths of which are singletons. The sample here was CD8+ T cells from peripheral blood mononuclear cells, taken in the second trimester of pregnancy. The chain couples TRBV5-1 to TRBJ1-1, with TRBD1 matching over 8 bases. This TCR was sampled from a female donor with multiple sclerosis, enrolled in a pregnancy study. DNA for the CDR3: TGCGCCAGCAGCGCGGGACAGGCAATGAACACTGAAGCTTTCTTT. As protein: CASSAGQAMNTEAFF.